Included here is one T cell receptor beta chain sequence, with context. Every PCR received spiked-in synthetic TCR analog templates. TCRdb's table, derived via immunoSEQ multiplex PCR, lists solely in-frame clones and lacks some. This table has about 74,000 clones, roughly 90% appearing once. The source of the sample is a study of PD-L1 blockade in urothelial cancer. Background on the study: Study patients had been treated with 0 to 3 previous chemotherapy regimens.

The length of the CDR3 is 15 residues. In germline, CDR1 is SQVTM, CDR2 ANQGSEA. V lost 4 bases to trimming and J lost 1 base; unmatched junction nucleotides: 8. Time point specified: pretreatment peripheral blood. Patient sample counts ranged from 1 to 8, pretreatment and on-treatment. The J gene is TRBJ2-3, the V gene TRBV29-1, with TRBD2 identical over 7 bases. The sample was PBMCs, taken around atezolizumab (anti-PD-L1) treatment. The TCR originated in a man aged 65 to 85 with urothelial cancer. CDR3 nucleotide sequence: TGCAGCGTTGGCGGGCCGGGGGGAGGCACAGATACGCAGTATTTT. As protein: CSVGGPGGGTDTQYF.